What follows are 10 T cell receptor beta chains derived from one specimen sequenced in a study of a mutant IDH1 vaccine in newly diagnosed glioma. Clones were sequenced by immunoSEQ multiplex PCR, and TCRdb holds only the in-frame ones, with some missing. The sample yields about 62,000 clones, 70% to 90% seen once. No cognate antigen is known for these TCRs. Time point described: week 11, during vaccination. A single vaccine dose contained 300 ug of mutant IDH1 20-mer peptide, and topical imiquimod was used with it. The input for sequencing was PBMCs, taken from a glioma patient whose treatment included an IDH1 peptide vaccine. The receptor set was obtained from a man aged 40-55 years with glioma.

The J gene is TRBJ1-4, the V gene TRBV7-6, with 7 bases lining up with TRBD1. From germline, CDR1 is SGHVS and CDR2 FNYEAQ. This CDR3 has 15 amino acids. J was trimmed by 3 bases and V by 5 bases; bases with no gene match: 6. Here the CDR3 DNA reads TGTGCCAGCAGCCTCCGGGACAGCGCTAATGAAAAACTGTTTTTT. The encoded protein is CASSLRDSANEKLFF.

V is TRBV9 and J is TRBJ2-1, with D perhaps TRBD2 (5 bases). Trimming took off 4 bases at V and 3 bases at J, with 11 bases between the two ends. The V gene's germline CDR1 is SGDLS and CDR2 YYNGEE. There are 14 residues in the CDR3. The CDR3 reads CASSPRASYNEQFF. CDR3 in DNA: TGTGCCAGCAGCCCGAGGGCCAGCTACAATGAGCAGTTCTTC.

CDR3 nucleotide sequence: TGTGCCAGCACCCCCCGGGCAGCCTATGGCTACACCTTC. Translation: CASTPRAAYGYTF. The rearrangement joins TRBV28 to TRBJ1-2; no clear D gene. CDR1 is MDHEN and CDR2 is SYDVKM in the germline V gene. V gave up 7 bases and J gave up 4 bases, with 13 bases separating them. This CDR3 spans 13 amino acids.

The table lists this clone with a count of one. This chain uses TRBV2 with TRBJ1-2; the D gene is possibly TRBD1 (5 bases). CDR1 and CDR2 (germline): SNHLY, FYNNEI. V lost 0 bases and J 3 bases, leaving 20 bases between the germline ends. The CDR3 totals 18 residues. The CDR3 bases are TGTGCCAGCAGTGAAGCCCCGCAGGGTACTACAGATGACTATGGCTACACCTTC. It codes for CASSEAPQGTTDDYGYTF.

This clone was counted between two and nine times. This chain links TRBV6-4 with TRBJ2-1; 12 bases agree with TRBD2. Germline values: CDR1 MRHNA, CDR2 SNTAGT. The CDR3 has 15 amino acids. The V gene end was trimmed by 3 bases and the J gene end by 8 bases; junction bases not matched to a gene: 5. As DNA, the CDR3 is TGTGCCAGCAGTGATCAGCCTAGCGGGGGGGATGAGCAGTTCTTC. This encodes CASSDQPSGGDEQFF.

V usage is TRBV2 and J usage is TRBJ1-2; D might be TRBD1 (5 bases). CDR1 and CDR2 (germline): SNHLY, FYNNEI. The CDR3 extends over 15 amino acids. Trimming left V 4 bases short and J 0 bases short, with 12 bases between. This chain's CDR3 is CASSAGTLANYGYTF. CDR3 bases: TGTGCCAGCAGTGCGGGGACGTTAGCTAACTATGGCTACACCTTC.

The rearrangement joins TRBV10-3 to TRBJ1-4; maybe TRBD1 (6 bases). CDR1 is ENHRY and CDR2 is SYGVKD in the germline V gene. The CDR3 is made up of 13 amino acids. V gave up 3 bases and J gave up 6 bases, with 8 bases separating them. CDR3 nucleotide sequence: TGTGCCATCAGTGAAGGGGGGCATGAAAAACTGTTTTTT. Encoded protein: CAISEGGHEKLFF.

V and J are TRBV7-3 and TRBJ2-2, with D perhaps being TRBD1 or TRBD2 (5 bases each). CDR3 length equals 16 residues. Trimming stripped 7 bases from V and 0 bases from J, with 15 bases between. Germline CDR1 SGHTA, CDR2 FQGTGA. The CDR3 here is CASTFIEGTNTGELFF. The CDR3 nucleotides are TGTGCCAGCACCTTTATCGAGGGGACGAACACCGGGGAGCTGTTTTTT. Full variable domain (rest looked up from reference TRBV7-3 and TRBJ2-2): GAGVSQTPSNKVTEKGKYVELRCDPISGHTALYWYRQSLGQGPEFLIYFQGTGAADDSGLPNDRFFAVRPEGSVSTLKIQRTERGDSAVYLCASTFIEGTNTGELFFGEGSRLTVL.

The CDR3 bases are TGTGCCAGTAGTATATCCCCAGGACAGCCGAACACTGAAGCTTTCTTT. This translates into CASSISPGQPNTEAFF. V and J are TRBV19 and TRBJ1-1, with a tentative D call TRBD1 (6 bases). Germline lookup yields CDR1 LNHDA and CDR2 SQIVND (reference sequence). V gave up 2 bases and J gave up 1 base, with 14 bases separating them. The CDR3 contains 16 residues.

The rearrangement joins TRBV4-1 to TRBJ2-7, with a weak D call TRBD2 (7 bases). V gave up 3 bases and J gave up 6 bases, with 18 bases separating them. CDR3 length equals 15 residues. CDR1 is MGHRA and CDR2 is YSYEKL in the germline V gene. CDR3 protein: CASSHLGGARSEQYV. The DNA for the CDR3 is TGCGCCAGCAGCCACCTGGGGGGGGCGCGATCCGAGCAGTACGTC.